A selection of T cell receptor beta chains follows, all from one sample in a study of T-cell memory formation after mild COVID-19. One entry per CDR3 protein, called by TCRdb with MiXCR from the 5' RACE reads. The table shows about 29,000 distinct CDR3 sequences, with roughly 12% occurring only once. Sample: PBMCs or a T cell subset sorted from them (not recorded which). These receptors were taken from an adult woman who had mild COVID-19 (a few samples of this study predate the infection). Cell type and time point are not known. Each CDR3 is given without its conserved first and last residue. Each record gives: J gene, V gene, D gene, CDR3 protein. The D gene is left open where the match is weak.

>TRBJ2-1|TRBV7-3|TRBD1
ASSSTGTGSDPTLHEQF
>TRBJ2-3|TRBV29-1|.
TGTGVSTDTQY
>TRBJ2-4|TRBV7-2|.
ASSIRQTLAKNIQY
>TRBJ2-7|TRBV10-3|TRBD1
AIGTGTYEQY
>TRBJ2-2|TRBV19|.
ASTGGHLVSGELF
>TRBJ1-1|TRBV19|.
ASGMGTEAF
>TRBJ2-2|TRBV10-3|TRBD1
AISDGTGKNTGELF
>TRBJ2-7|TRBV4-1|.
ASSQGPPIADRGYEQY
>TRBJ2-6|TRBV5-1|.
ASSLGWGHTSGANVLT
>TRBJ1-5|TRBV20-1|.
SARDQGEMGPQH
>TRBJ1-4|TRBV25-1|.
ASSRREGDEKLF
>TRBJ2-3|TRBV10-2|TRBD1
ASSDRGRTDTQY
>TRBJ2-5|TRBV6-2/TRBV6-3|.
ASSYSSRDRETQY
>TRBJ2-1|TRBV18|TRBD1
ASSSDRGLYNEQF
>TRBJ2-7|TRBV12-3/TRBV12-4|TRBD1
ASSIQGAGEQY
>TRBJ2-3|TRBV24-1|.
ATSGNRVHTDTQY
>TRBJ1-4|TRBV5-1|.
ASRRIAATNEKLF
>TRBJ1-2|TRBV9|TRBD1
ASSAGTGGDYGYT